The 30 T cell receptor beta chains below all came from one sample that was sequenced in a study of beta chain features in type 1 diabetes. Investigators reverse transcribed all isolated RNA, so they sequenced expressed TCRB transcripts. Clones were read by immunoSEQ multiplex PCR, and TCRdb kept only the in-frame ones, dropping some. The repertoire holds under 300,000 clones, with about 15% as singletons. Study-level points and caveats: In every one of the four CD4+ subsets, TCRB CDR3s were moderately but significantly shorter in Type 1 diabetes patients.

Antigens for these TCRs are unknown. Input material: naive CD4+ T cells from blood. The source of these receptors is a man under 40 with type 1 diabetes.

This clone was counted a few times. The J gene is TRBJ1-2, the V gene TRBV6-4, with D possibly being TRBD1 (6 bases). Germline values: CDR1 MRHNA, CDR2 SNTAGT. Trimming pared 3 bases from V and 8 bases from J, leaving 16 bases between. CDR3 length: 14 residues. Written as DNA, the CDR3 is TGTGCCAGCAGTGAAACAGGGAGCGATCCGGGCTACACCTTC. It is translated as CASSETGSDPGYTF.

This clone was seen a handful of times. The chain uses TRBV7-8 and TRBJ2-5; a weak D match, TRBD2 (5 bases). Germline V gene sequence: CDR1 SGHVS, CDR2 FQNEAQ. V lost 3 bases, J lost 5 bases, and 13 bases lay in between. This CDR3 is built from 14 residues. CDR3 sequence reads: CASSLQARVETQYF. The DNA of the CDR3 is TGTGCCAGCAGCTTGCAAGCGAGGGTGGAGACCCAGTACTTC. The entire variable domain, with the rest obtained from reference TRBV7-8 and TRBJ2-5, is as follows: GAGVSQSPRYKVAKRGQDVALRCDPISGHVSLFWYQQALGQGPEFLTYFQNEAQLDKSGLPSDRFFAERPEGSVSTLKIQRTQQEDSAVYLCASSLQARVETQYFGPGTRLLVL.

This clone was observed a handful of times. V is TRBV19 and J is TRBJ1-5; 8 bases fit TRBD1. CDR3 length: 15 amino acids. V dropped 7 bases and J dropped 4; count of bases not matched to a gene: 9. Germline V CDR1 and CDR2: LNHDA, SQIVND (reference sequence). DNA of the CDR3: TGTGCCAGTACCGATCGGACAGGGACGAATCAGCCCCAGCATTTT. Amino acid sequence: CASTDRTGTNQPQHF.

This clone was seen a few times. The chain carries TRBV19 and TRBJ2-1; TRBD1 matches at 9 bases. The length of the CDR3 is 14 residues. Trimming at V came to 7 bases and at J to 6 bases, leaving 7 bases not matched to a gene. Germline V gene lookup returns CDR1 LNHDA and CDR2 SQIVND (reference sequence). In DNA form, the CDR3 reads TGTGCCAGTAAAACAGGGGGCCTAACCAATGAGCAGTTCTTC. It yields the protein CASKTGGLTNEQFF.

V gene TRBV18 combines with J gene TRBJ2-7; 8 nucleotides align to TRBD1. V shed 3 bases and J 4 bases; nucleotides not matched to a gene: 14. The CDR3 is 17 residues long. Germline-derived CDR1 and CDR2 are KGHSH and LQKENI. The CDR3 spells CASSPPFSGTGPYEQYF. The CDR3 DNA reads TGTGCCAGCTCACCTCCCTTTTCCGGGACAGGCCCTTACGAGCAGTACTTC.

The J gene is TRBJ2-5, the V gene TRBV7-9; D tentatively fits TRBD1 or TRBD2 (6 bases each). The CDR3 sequence is 14 residues long. Germline CDR1 SEHNR, CDR2 FQNEAQ (reference sequence). The V gene lost 5 bases and the J gene lost 7 bases, with 17 bases spanning the gap. The CDR3: CASSLGGDTGTQYF. The CDR3 DNA reads TGTGCCAGCAGCCTAGGAGGGGACACAGGGACCCAGTACTTC. Full variable domain (rest looked up from reference TRBV7-9 and TRBJ2-5): DTGVSQNPRHKITKRGQNVTFRCDPISEHNRLYWYRQTLGQGPEFLTYFQNEAQLEKSRLLSDRFSAERPKGSFSTLEIQRTEQGDSAMYLCASSLGGDTGTQYFGPGTRLLVL.

J is TRBJ2-1 and V is TRBV15, with D unresolved. V lost 3 bases to trimming and J lost 6 bases, with 6 bases between them. The germline CDR1 and CDR2 sequences are LNHNV and YYDKDF (reference sequence). This CDR3 contains 12 residues. The chain's CDR3 is CATSSKSNEQFF. CDR3 sequence (DNA): TGTGCCACCAGCAGCAAGAGCAATGAGCAGTTCTTC.

The chain carries TRBV18 and TRBJ2-3, with 8 bases that match TRBD2. V trimming: 4 bases; J trimming: 2 bases; junction bases outside the gene matches: 5. Germline lookup yields CDR1 KGHSH and CDR2 LQKENI. CDR3 length equals 15 residues. Here the CDR3 DNA reads TGTGCCAGCTCACAACAAGCGGGGGACACAGATACGCAGTATTTT. It encodes CASSQQAGDTDTQYF.

This clone showed up just a few times. The chain employs TRBV28 and TRBJ2-3; 7 bases map to TRBD2. The CDR3 runs 13 residues. The V and J ends lost 8 bases and 2 bases, in that order; junction bases with no gene match: 4. CDR1 and CDR2 (germline): MDHEN, SYDVKM. The CDR3 coding sequence is TGTGCCAGCGATCGGGGGGACACAGATACGCAGTATTTT. Its translation is CASDRGDTDTQYF.

This chain links TRBV9 with TRBJ1-6; 7 bases align to TRBD1. The germline V gene encodes CDR1 SGDLS and CDR2 YYNGEE. J was trimmed by 7 bases and V by 3 bases; bases with no gene match: 7. The CDR3 length is 15 residues. Here the CDR3 DNA reads TGTGCCAGCAGCGAAGACAGGGCCGGGAATTCACCCCTCCACTTT. It yields the protein CASSEDRAGNSPLHF.

This clone was seen only once. The genes are TRBV5-1 and TRBJ1-2; D is ambiguous. The CDR3 is 12 amino acids. CDR1 is SGHRS and CDR2 is YFSETQ in the germline V gene. The ends were cut back, 0 bases at V and 7 bases at J, with 7 bases in the middle. CDR3 nucleotide sequence: TGCGCCAGCAGCTTGGGCGCAGGTGGCTACACCTTC. Translating it yields CASSLGAGGYTF.

In its sample, this clone was seen a few times. This chain joins TRBV6-1 and TRBJ2-7, with D perhaps TRBD2 (6 bases). The CDR3 consists of 16 residues. Trimming stripped 1 base from V and 3 bases from J, with 16 bases between. The germline V gene encodes CDR1 MNHNS and CDR2 SASEGT. This CDR3 is CASSEEVWEAFYEQYF. The CDR3 DNA sequence: TGTGCCAGCAGTGAAGAAGTCTGGGAGGCGTTCTACGAGCAGTACTTC.

CDR3 region: CASSIRGSSYNEQFF. The DNA for the CDR3 is TGCGCCAGCAGCATAAGAGGGAGTTCCTACAATGAGCAGTTCTTC. The chain joins TRBV5-1 to TRBJ2-1; D is possibly TRBD2 (5 bases). V dropped 4 bases and J dropped 1 base, with 12 bases sitting between them. The germline V gene encodes CDR1 SGHRS and CDR2 YFSETQ. The CDR3 consists of 15 residues.

This clone was counted many times. The gene calls are TRBV4-1 and TRBJ2-1; a possible D gene is TRBD1 (5 bases). Trimming pared 5 bases from V and 6 bases from J, leaving 8 bases between. The V gene's germline CDR1 is MGHRA and CDR2 YSYEKL. The CDR3 loop spans 12 amino acids. CDR3 DNA sequence: TGCGCCAGCAGCATCCAGGGCAATGAGCAGTTCTTC. Protein product: CASSIQGNEQFF.

The chain is built from TRBV6-6 and TRBJ1-2; D might be TRBD1 (5 bases). The CDR3 covers 13 residues. Germline CDR1 is MNHNY and CDR2 is SVGAGI (reference sequence). Trimming left V 6 bases short and J 8 bases short, with 16 bases between. The CDR3 loop reads CASRDRGVEGYTF. DNA for the CDR3: TGTGCCAGCAGAGACCGGGGGGTCGAAGGCTACACCTTC.

The CDR3 spells CASRLEGIEQPQHF. CDR3 nucleotide sequence: TGTGCAAGTCGCTTAGAGGGGATCGAACAGCCCCAGCATTTT. The rearrangement links TRBV12-2 to TRBJ1-5; whether TRBD1, the table's D call, matches the DNA was not checked. TRBV12-2 is a known pseudogene. The CDR3 is 14 amino acids.

The V call is TRBV29-1, the J call TRBJ2-1; 7 bases match TRBD2. V lost 6 bases and J lost 7; bases outside the gene matches: 12. The CDR3 runs to 14 residues. Germline assignment: CDR1 SQVTM and CDR2 ANQGSEA. CDR3 sequence: CSVSGGSRKNEQFF. CDR3 bases: TGCAGCGTCTCCGGGGGGTCCAGGAAAAATGAGCAGTTCTTC.

This clone was observed a few times. This sequence joins TRBV9 and TRBJ2-5; 12 bases fit TRBD2. This CDR3 has 16 amino acids. The V gene end was trimmed by 0 bases and the J gene end by 2 bases; junction bases not matched to a gene: 2. Germline V gene data show CDR1 as SGDLS and CDR2 as YYNGEE. CDR3 region: CASSVALAGGQETQYF. The CDR3 DNA sequence: TGTGCCAGCAGCGTAGCCCTAGCGGGAGGGCAAGAGACCCAGTACTTC. Drawing the rest from reference TRBV9 and TRBJ2-5, the complete variable domain is DSGVTQTPKHLITATGQRVTLRCSPRSGDLSVYWYQQSLDQGLQFLIQYYNGEERAKGNILERFSAQQFPDLHSELNLSSLELGDSALYFCASSVALAGGQETQYFGPGTRLLVL.

The genes are TRBV18 and TRBJ2-1; 9 nucleotides align to TRBD1. The CDR3 has 16 residues. After removal of 3 bases from V and 9 bases from J, the junction contained 12 bases not matched to a gene. CDR1 KGHSH and CDR2 LQKENI come from the germline V gene. CDR3 sequence reads: CASSPPNRGRVGEQFF. In DNA form, the CDR3 reads TGTGCCAGCTCACCTCCAAACAGGGGGCGTGTTGGTGAGCAGTTCTTC.

The CDR3 nucleotides read TGTGCCTGGAGCGTCGGAGGGACAGGTTATGAAAAACTGTTTTTT. This sequence encodes CAWSVGGTGYEKLFF. V usage is TRBV30 and J usage is TRBJ1-4; 8 nucleotides match TRBD1. The CDR3 extends over 15 amino acids. In germline, CDR1 is GTSNPN, CDR2 SVGIG (reference sequence). With 3 bases clipped from V and 6 bases from J, the junction kept 9 bases outside the gene matches.

This clone was counted between two and nine times. The J gene is TRBJ2-1, the V gene TRBV15, with TRBD2 identical over 7 bases. V was clipped by 0 bases and J by 9 bases; unmatched bases: 11. This CDR3 has 16 amino acids. Germline CDR1 reads LNHNV; CDR2 reads YYDKDF (reference sequence). The CDR3: CATSRDRGGGLVEQFF. In DNA form, the CDR3 reads TGTGCCACCAGCAGAGATCGCGGGGGTGGACTAGTTGAGCAGTTCTTC. Full variable domain (outside the CDR3, taken from reference TRBV15 and TRBJ2-1): DAMVIQNPRYQVTQFGKPVTLSCSQTLNHNVMYWYQQKSSQAPKLLFHYYDKDFNNEADTPDNFQSRRPNTSFCFLDIRSPGLGDTAMYLCATSRDRGGGLVEQFFGPGTRLTVL.

The rearrangement links TRBV30 to TRBJ2-1, with 14 bases lining up with TRBD2. Germline V gene data show CDR1 as GTSNPN and CDR2 as SVGIG (reference sequence). J was trimmed by 6 bases and V by 0 bases; bases with no gene match: 4. The CDR3 contains 16 residues. CDR3 sequence (DNA): TGTGCCTGGAGTGTTGGGACTAGCGGGAGACTCAATGAGCAGTTCTTC. This translates into CAWSVGTSGRLNEQFF.

This chain links TRBV12-2 with TRBJ2-1; TRBD2 reflects the table's D call only, with no check against the DNA. TRBV12-2 is tagged as a pseudogene. The CDR3 totals 17 residues. CDR3 sequence reads: CASRPLIAGGPYNEQFF. CDR3 coding DNA: TGTGCAAGTCGTCCTCTAATAGCGGGGGGGCCGTACAATGAGCAGTTCTTC.

This clone was recorded a few times. The rearrangement joins TRBV5-1 to TRBJ2-7; TRBD1 matches 8 bases. J was trimmed by 3 bases and V by 4 bases; bases with no gene match: 9. Germline V gene data show CDR1 as SGHRS and CDR2 as YFSETQ. This CDR3 is 15 amino acids long. The CDR3 DNA is TGCGCCAGCAGCCAGGCCCCGGGACAGGACTACGAGCAGTACTTC. Protein sequence: CASSQAPGQDYEQYF.

CDR3 bases: TGTGCCAGCAGGGAGAAGGGGGCGGGCTACACCTTC. This codes for CASREKGAGYTF. The rearrangement uses TRBV6-1 and TRBJ1-2, with 7 bases fitting TRBD1. V shed 6 bases and J 8 bases; nucleotides not matched to a gene: 6. This CDR3 has 12 amino acids. Per the germline V gene, CDR1 is MNHNS and CDR2 is SASEGT.

This clone has a handful of counts. The CDR3 spells CASSFGGQANEKLFF. As DNA, the CDR3 is TGTGCCAGCAGCTTCGGGGGGCAGGCTAATGAAAAACTGTTTTTT. V and J are TRBV7-9 and TRBJ1-4; tentative D call: TRBD1 (6 bases). This CDR3 spans 15 amino acids. Trimming removed 3 bases from V and 3 bases from J, with 11 bases in between. Germline V gene lookup returns CDR1 SEHNR and CDR2 FQNEAQ (reference sequence).

This clone occurred a few times. The V call is TRBV27, the J call TRBJ2-1; 14 positions match TRBD2. Trimming took 4 bases from V and 7 from J; bases not matched to a gene: 9. Per the germline V gene, CDR1 is MNHEY and CDR2 is SMNVEV (reference sequence). The CDR3 spans 17 residues. CDR3 residues: CASSYSYGTSGSNEQFF. As DNA, the CDR3 is TGTGCCAGCAGTTACTCCTACGGGACTAGCGGGAGTAATGAGCAGTTCTTC.

This chain uses TRBV2 with TRBJ2-7; 8 bases map to TRBD2. The junction had 6 bases not matched to a gene; V was cut back by 3 bases and J by 5 bases. The germline CDR1 and CDR2 sequences are SNHLY and FYNNEI. This CDR3 contains 14 residues. DNA of the CDR3: TGTGCCAGCAGTGAGGCCGGGGGGGTGGACGAGCAGTACTTC. Its protein product is CASSEAGGVDEQYF.

The sample holds a few counts of this clone. The V and J genes are TRBV6-1 and TRBJ2-7; TRBD1 is a possible D gene (6 bases). The CDR3 is 13 amino acids. Looked up from germline, CDR1 is MNHNS and CDR2 is SASEGT. The germline V and J ends were trimmed by 4 bases and 2 bases, with 9 bases remaining between them. This CDR3 is CASSGGHPYEQYF. CDR3 sequence (DNA): TGTGCCAGCAGTGGGGGACATCCCTACGAGCAGTACTTC.

This clone was detected a few times. The chain uses TRBV2 and TRBJ2-5; a weak D match, TRBD2 (6 bases). Trimming took off 7 bases at V and 5 bases at J, with 17 bases between the two ends. CDR1 SNHLY and CDR2 FYNNEI come from the germline V gene. This CDR3 has 14 amino acids. CDR3 coding DNA: TGTGCCAGCATCGGAGGGCTGTTACGGGAGACCCAGTACTTC. Amino acid sequence: CASIGGLLRETQYF.